The clone carrying this TCR beta chain has at least ten counts. The CDR3 runs 16 residues. Germline lookup yields CDR1 SNHLY and CDR2 FYNNEI. Between the trimmed V and J ends, which lost 1 base and 0 bases, there was a span of 7 bases. The investigators amplified TCR beta CDR3 regions from RNA transcripts. HTBI primers were the set used in a first-round RT-PCR of the TCR CDR3. TCRdb reprocessed the multiplex PCR reads via MiXCR and lists one record per CDR3 protein. The top ten hold roughly 50% of the sample, which has fewer than 250,000 distinct CDR3 sequences, roughly 18% seen once. This specimen comes from a study of T cells in Graves' hyperthyroidism and ophthalmopathy. Across the study: Peripheral blood was taken when the disease was first diagnosed, before any treatment began.

Graves' hyperthyroidism was deemed stable given no ophthalmopathy progression within 18 months. Each diagnosis drew on symptoms, thyroxine, TRAb, thyroid ultrasound and orbital computed tomography findings. This chain uses TRBV2 with TRBJ1-6; D not certain. The origin of this receptor is a man between 45 and 60 years old with Graves' hyperthyroidism. The sequenced sample consisted of blood. The DNA for the CDR3 is TGTGCCAGCAGTGAAGAGGAGAGCTCCTATAATTCACCCCTCCACTTT. It is translated as CASSEEESSYNSPLHF.